This T cell receptor (beta chain) derives from a study of blood T cell repertoires in COVID-19. Study in general: The United States, Italy and Spain were the sources of the acute and convalescent COVID-19 samples. The analysed material was cDNA or gDNA that came from T cells, B-cell-depleted T cells, or PBMCs.

The V gene's germline CDR1 is LGHNA and CDR2 YNFKEQ. Trimming removed 7 bases from V and 0 bases from J; junction bases left unmatched: 4. The CDR3 has 14 residues. Per the original methods: The assay estimated nucleated cells by amplifying reference gene primers. Generated by immunoSEQ multiplex PCR, the TCRdb table keeps only in-frame clones and is missing some. V, J and clone size derive from that table, while D and trimming were established from the DNA sequence. This table holds fewer than 150,000 clones, about 86% found once. The sample consisted of peripheral blood. V is TRBV4-2 and J is TRBJ1-1; 8 nucleotides line up with TRBD1. The clonotype was recovered from a woman aged 40 to 49 with acute or convalescent COVID-19. This CDR3 reads CASTQGAMNTEAFF. Written as DNA, the CDR3 is TGTGCCAGCACCCAGGGGGCGATGAACACTGAAGCTTTCTTT.